This T cell receptor (beta chain) was identified in a study of CD8 T cells in Susac syndrome. Study-wide points: The study conceded that relatively few individuals underwent its TCR sequencing and HLA analysis.

This CDR3 is 12 amino acids long. Trimming took off 3 bases at V and 6 bases at J, with 8 bases between the two ends. CDR1 and CDR2 from the germline V gene are MGHDK and SYGVNS. Of note for this clonotype: Its antigen remains unknown.

CD8+ and CD4+ T cells taken from blood had their TCR beta sequenced. The RNA, about 0.45 to 1 ug, was put through reverse transcription using random hexamers. It was immunoSEQ multiplex PCR that amplified TCR beta CDR3 across 54 Vbeta and 13 Jbeta. TCRdb reprocessed the immunoSEQ multiplex PCR reads with MiXCR, giving one entry per CDR3 protein. This sample has roughly 150,000 distinct CDR3 sequences, with approximately 92% found just once. This TCR was sampled from a human donor in good health. This rearrangement joins TRBV25-1 to TRBJ2-5; no clear D. Sequenced material: CD4+ T cells from PBMCs. The CDR3 sequence: CASSDGRQTQYF. The CDR3 DNA sequence: TGTGCCAGCAGTGACGGACGCCAGACCCAGTACTTC. Full variable domain (rest looked up from reference TRBV25-1 and TRBJ2-5): EADIYQTPRYLVIGTGKKITLECSQTMGHDKMYWYQQDPGMELHLIHYSYGVNSTEKGDLSSESTVSRIRTEHFPLTLESARPSHTSQYLCASSDGRQTQYFGPGTRLLVL.